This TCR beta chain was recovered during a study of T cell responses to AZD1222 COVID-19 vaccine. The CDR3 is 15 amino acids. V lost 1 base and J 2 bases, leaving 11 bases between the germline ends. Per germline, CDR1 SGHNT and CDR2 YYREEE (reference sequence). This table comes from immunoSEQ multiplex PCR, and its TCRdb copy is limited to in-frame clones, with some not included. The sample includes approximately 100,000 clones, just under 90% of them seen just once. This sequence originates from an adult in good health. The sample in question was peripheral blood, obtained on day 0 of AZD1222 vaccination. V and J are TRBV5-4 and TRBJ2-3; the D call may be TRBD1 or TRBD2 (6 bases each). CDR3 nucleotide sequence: TGTGCCAGCAGCTTGCGGGGGACACCCACAGATACGCAGTATTTT. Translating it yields CASSLRGTPTDTQYF. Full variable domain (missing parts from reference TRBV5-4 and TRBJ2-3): ETGVTQSPTHLIKTRGQQVTLRCSSQSGHNTVSWYQQALGQGPQFIFQYYREEENGRGNFPPRFSGLQFPNYSSELNVNALELDDSALYLCASSLRGTPTDTQYFGPGTRLTVL.